The rows below give T cell receptor beta chains drawn from one sample of a study of blood T cell repertoires in COVID-19. The repertoire was sequenced with immunoSEQ multiplex PCR; TCRdb's copy has only in-frame clones and lacks some. The data hold roughly 150,000 clones, with around 80% observed a single time. The sequencing input was peripheral blood. These receptors were taken from a woman over 75 with active or convalescent COVID-19. Both conserved end residues are part of each CDR3. D genes are given only for firm matches. Size is omitted from some rows. Given values are once, few, many or a class for expanded clones.

v_gene	abundance	d_gene	j_gene	CDR3nt	CDR3aa
TRBV6-5	-	-	TRBJ1-1	TGTGCCAGCAGTTACCAGGGATTGTTGAACACTGAAGCTTTCTTT	CASSYQGLLNTEAFF
TRBV2	-	TRBD2	TRBJ2-3	TGTGCCAGCAGTGAAGTGGGGGCGCTTAGCGGGGCGGGGGCCCCAGATACGCAGTATTTT	CASSEVGALSGAGAPDTQYF
TRBV2	few	-	TRBJ1-1	TGTGCCAGCATTTCCACAGGAAACACTGAAGCTTTCTTT	CASISTGNTEAFF
TRBV7-9	-	TRBD1	TRBJ1-5	TGTGCCAGCAGCTCAATAGGGGGCTCGAATCAGCCCCAGCATTTT	CASSSIGGSNQPQHF
TRBV29-1	-	-	TRBJ1-3	TGCAGCGTTGTATCAGGGGGAAACACCATATATTTT	CSVVSGGNTIYF
TRBV7-2	-	-	TRBJ1-2	TGTGCCAGCAGCAACGGACCAGGGGTAGGCTACACCTTC	CASSNGPGVGYTF
TRBV9	-	TRBD2	TRBJ2-2	TGTGCCAGCAGCGTGTTAGCGGGGACCGGGGAGCTGTTTTTT	CASSVLAGTGELFF
TRBV15	-	TRBD1	TRBJ1-4	TGTGCCACCAGCAGTGGTGGGACAGGGGGTGAAAAACTGTTTTTT	CATSSGGTGGEKLFF
TRBV6-2/TRBV6-3	-	TRBD1	TRBJ1-6	TGTGCCAGCAGTTACTACCCTCCGGGACAGGGTAATTCACCCCTCCACTTT	CASSYYPPGQGNSPLHF
TRBV15	once	-	TRBJ2-1	TGTGCCACCAGCAACCCCCCGGAGGGTGAGCAGTTCTTC	CATSNPPEGEQFF
TRBV12-5	-	-	TRBJ1-2	TGTGCTAGTGGCCCACAGGGCGTCCCCGCTAACTATGGCTACACCTTC	CASGPQGVPANYGYTF
TRBV10-2	-	-	TRBJ2-3	TGCGCCAGCAGTGAACCGGCAGATACGCAGTATTTT	CASSEPADTQYF
TRBV19	-	-	TRBJ2-2	TGTGCCAGCCAACAACAGGGTATCACCGGGGAGCTGTTTTTT	CASQQQGITGELFF
TRBV9	once	TRBD2	TRBJ2-7	TGTGCCAGCAGCCCCTTGTGGGGGGGTGGGGAGCAGTACTTC	CASSPLWGGGEQYF
TRBV11-2	-	TRBD1	TRBJ1-1	TGTGCCAGCAGCTCCTCGACAGGGAATGAAGCTTTCTTT	CASSSSTGNEAFF
TRBV25-1	-	-	TRBJ1-3	TGTGCCAGCAGTGAATGGGCAGGCCCTGGAAACACCATATATTTT	CASSEWAGPGNTIYF